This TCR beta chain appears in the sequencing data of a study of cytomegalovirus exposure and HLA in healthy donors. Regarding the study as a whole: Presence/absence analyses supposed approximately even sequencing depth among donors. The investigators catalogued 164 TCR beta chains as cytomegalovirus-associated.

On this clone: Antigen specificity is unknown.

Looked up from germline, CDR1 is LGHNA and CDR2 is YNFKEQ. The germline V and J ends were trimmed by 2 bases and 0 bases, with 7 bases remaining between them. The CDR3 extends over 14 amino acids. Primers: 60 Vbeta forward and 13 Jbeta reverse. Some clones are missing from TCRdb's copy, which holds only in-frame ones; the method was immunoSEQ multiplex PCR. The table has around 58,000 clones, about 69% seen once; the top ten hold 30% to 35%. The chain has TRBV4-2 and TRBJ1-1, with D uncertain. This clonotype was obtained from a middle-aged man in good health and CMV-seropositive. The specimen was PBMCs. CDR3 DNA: TGTGCCAGCAGCCAATACGCGGTGAACACTGAAGCTTTCTTT. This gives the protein CASSQYAVNTEAFF.